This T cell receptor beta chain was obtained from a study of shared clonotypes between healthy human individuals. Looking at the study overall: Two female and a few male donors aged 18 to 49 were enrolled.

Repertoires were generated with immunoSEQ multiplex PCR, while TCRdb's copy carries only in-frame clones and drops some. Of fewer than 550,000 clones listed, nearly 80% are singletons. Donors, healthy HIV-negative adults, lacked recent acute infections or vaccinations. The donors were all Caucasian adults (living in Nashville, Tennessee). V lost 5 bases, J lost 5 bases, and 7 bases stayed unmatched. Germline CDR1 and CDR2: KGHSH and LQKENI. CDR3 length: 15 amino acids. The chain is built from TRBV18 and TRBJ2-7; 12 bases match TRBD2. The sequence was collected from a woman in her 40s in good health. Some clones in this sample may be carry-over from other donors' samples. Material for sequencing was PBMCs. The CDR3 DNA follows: TGTGCCAGCTCAGAGACTAGCGGGAGTCGTAACGAGCAGTACTTC. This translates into CASSETSGSRNEQYF.